Each of the 27 T cell receptor beta chains below was sequenced from the same sample in a study of blood T cells in healthy people across ages. Alongside a J-beta primer mix, a sample-barcoded 5' primer served in a second PCR lasting roughly 6 to 11 cycles. MiXCR, applied by TCRdb to the 5' RACE reads, yields one record per CDR3 protein. Here the sample spans 500,000 to 650,000 distinct CDR3 sequences, roughly a quarter being singletons. The data also belong to a second study, concerning T cells of mothers and their children.

Sequenced input: blood. The receptors stem from a boy aged 2 to 10 in good health.

The genes are TRBV11-2 and TRBJ2-1; 7 bases agree with TRBD2. Trimming cost V 2 bases and J 15 bases; bases outside gene matches: 7. The CDR3 has 12 residues. Germline V gives CDR1 SGHAT, CDR2 FQNNGV. CDR3 sequence: CASSLTSGVGFF. The CDR3 DNA sequence: TGTGCCAGCAGCTTAACCAGCGGGGTTGGGTTCTTC.

The V gene is TRBV7-9, the J gene TRBJ2-1; TRBD2 matches at 7 bases. This CDR3 comprises 15 residues. CDR1 is SEHNR and CDR2 is FQNEAQ in the germline V gene (reference sequence). V was pared by 5 bases and J by 0 bases, with 4 bases of the junction left unmatched. The CDR3 spells CASSVSGISYNEQFF. The DNA for the CDR3 is TGTGCCAGCAGCGTAAGCGGGATCTCCTACAATGAGCAGTTCTTC.

This chain links TRBV10-2 with TRBJ2-5; 12 bases agree with TRBD2. Germline assignment: CDR1 WSHSY and CDR2 SAAADI. The CDR3 runs to 16 residues. Trimming removed 6 bases from V and 5 bases from J; junction bases left unmatched: 10. The CDR3 DNA is TGCGCCAGCAGGGAGCTAGCGGGAGGGCCGCAGGAGACCCAGTACTTC. It is translated as CASRELAGGPQETQYF.

The V and J genes are TRBV6-2 or TRBV6-3 and TRBJ1-5, with 10 bases that match TRBD1. Germline CDR1 and CDR2: MNHEY and SVGEGT. Losses at the gene ends were 6 bases for V and 1 base for J; bases not matched to a gene: 6. This CDR3 spans 16 amino acids. For the CDR3, the DNA is TGTGCCAGCAGGCCCCGGGACAGGGGAAGCAATCAGCCCCAGCATTTT. Protein product: CASRPRDRGSNQPQHF.

This clonotype was detected a few times. The gene calls are TRBV13 and TRBJ2-1, with 9 nucleotides matching TRBD1. CDR1 PRHDT and CDR2 FYEKMQ come from the germline V gene (reference sequence). Trimming took 3 bases from V and 7 from J; bases not matched to a gene: 4. This CDR3 spans 14 amino acids. In DNA form, the CDR3 reads TGTGCCAGCAGCTTTGGGACAGGGTTGAATGAGCAGTTCTTC. Translation gives CASSFGTGLNEQFF. Drawing the rest from reference TRBV13 and TRBJ2-1, the complete variable domain is AAGVIQSPRHLIKEKRETATLKCYPIPRHDTVYWYQQGPGQDPQFLISFYEKMQSDKGSIPDRFSAQQFSDYHSELNMSSLELGDSALYFCASSFGTGLNEQFFGPGTRLTVL.

V usage is TRBV7-8 and J usage is TRBJ2-7; TRBD1 matches at 9 bases. Trimming at V came to 4 bases and at J to 0 bases, leaving 1 base not matched to a gene. The CDR3 totals 14 residues. CDR1 SGHVS and CDR2 FQNEAQ come from the germline V gene. The CDR3 protein is CASSYRGPSYEQYF. In DNA, the CDR3 is TGTGCCAGCAGCTACAGGGGGCCCTCCTACGAGCAGTACTTC.

The chain is built from TRBV5-8 and TRBJ2-7; 7 bases line up with TRBD1. The CDR3 has 15 residues. The V segment lost 2 bases and the J segment 3 bases; nucleotides outside the gene matches: 8. Looked up from germline, CDR1 is SGHTS and CDR2 is YDEGEE. DNA of the CDR3: TGTGCCAGCAGCTTAGGGGACAGCGCCCACTACGAGCAGTACTTC. This encodes CASSLGDSAHYEQYF.

This chain joins TRBV6-1 and TRBJ1-2; 7 bases fit TRBD1. V was clipped by 8 bases and J by 1 base; unmatched bases: 10. Germline V gene lookup returns CDR1 MNHNS and CDR2 SASEGT. The CDR3 is 15 amino acids. Here the CDR3 reads CASWIGTAVNYGYTF. Written as DNA, the CDR3 is TGTGCCAGCTGGATAGGGACAGCAGTTAACTATGGCTACACCTTC.

With regard to this clonotype: Since a much larger clone is just one base distant, this may be a read error. The rearrangement links TRBV29-1 to TRBJ2-5; TRBD1 matches 8 bases. The J call may be incorrect, as the DNA end agrees better with TRBJ2-1. The CDR3 has 13 amino acids. In germline, CDR1 is SQVTM, CDR2 ANQGSEA. CDR3 DNA: TGCAGCGGCTCCAGGGGGCAGGTCGCTGGGCAGTTCTTC. Its protein product is CSGSRGQVAGQFF.

In this sample, this clonotype turned up once. This chain uses TRBV21-1 with TRBJ2-3; TRBD2, the table's D call, lacks a check against the DNA. TRBV21-1 is a pseudogene locus. CDR3 length equals 16 residues. For the CDR3, the DNA is TGTGCCAGCAGCAAGGGGACTAGCGGTAGCACAGATACGCAGTATTTT. As protein: CASSKGTSGSTDTQYF.

This chain connects TRBV4-1 to TRBJ1-4, with D possibly matching TRBD1 (5 bases). Trimming left V 0 bases short and J 5 bases short, with 13 bases between. The CDR3 spans 16 residues. CDR1 and CDR2 from the germline V gene are MGHRA and YSYEKL. The CDR3 DNA is TGCGCCAGCAGCCAAGACATCGGGACGGTGAATGAAAAACTGTTTTTT. Translating gives CASSQDIGTVNEKLFF.

The gene calls are TRBV6-1 and TRBJ2-5, with D tentatively TRBD1 (7 bases). CDR1 and CDR2 (germline): MNHNS, SASEGT. The CDR3 extends over 15 amino acids. V dropped 4 bases and J dropped 5 bases, with 17 bases sitting between them. In DNA form, the CDR3 reads TGTGCCAGCAGTGGGCAGGGGGGAGGTTCGGAGACCCAGTACTTC. Amino acid sequence: CASSGQGGGSETQYF.

V and J are TRBV4-1 and TRBJ2-5, with a possible D match to TRBD2 (5 bases). The length of the CDR3 is 13 residues. The V end was cut by 2 bases, the J end by 7 bases, with 11 bases between. Germline V gene sequence: CDR1 MGHRA, CDR2 YSYEKL. The CDR3 reads CASSQNHRGTQYF. CDR3 bases: TGCGCCAGCAGCCAAAACCACCGGGGGACCCAGTACTTC.

This clonotype has only a few counts. This sequence joins TRBV12-3 or TRBV12-4 and TRBJ2-5; D might be TRBD2 (6 bases). V lost 4 bases, J lost 5 bases, and 17 bases lay in between. The CDR3 extends over 15 amino acids. CDR3: CASSWRDAVGETQYF. CDR3 nucleotide sequence: TGTGCCAGCAGTTGGCGGGACGCCGTTGGGGAGACCCAGTACTTC.

The chain's CDR3 is CASSSVWEGSTDTQYF. In nucleotides, the CDR3 is TGCGCCAGCAGCTCGGTGTGGGAAGGGAGCACAGATACGCAGTATTTT. J is TRBJ2-3 and V is TRBV5-1; D gene ambiguous. The V gene lost 3 bases and the J gene lost 0 bases, with 14 bases spanning the gap. The CDR3 extends over 16 amino acids. Germline CDR1 SGHRS, CDR2 YFSETQ.

This clonotype has only a few counts. The chain has TRBV25-1 and TRBJ2-5; a possible D gene is TRBD1 (6 bases). The ends were cut back, 2 bases at V and 1 base at J, with 11 bases in the middle. The CDR3 is 15 amino acids. The V gene's germline CDR1 is MGHDK and CDR2 SYGVNS. CDR3 coding DNA: TGTGCCAGCAGTGAAAGCAGGGGTCCCCAAGAGACCCAGTACTTC. Its translation is CASSESRGPQETQYF.

The chain uses TRBV20-1 and TRBJ2-5; 11 nucleotides agree with TRBD2. The CDR3 consists of 16 residues. Germline V gene data show CDR1 as DFQATT and CDR2 as SNEGSKA (reference sequence). After removal of 3 bases from V and 3 bases from J, the junction contained 9 bases not matched to a gene. Here the CDR3 DNA reads TGCAGTGCTAGCCTACTAGCGGGGGCTTCCGAAGAGACCCAGTACTTC. It encodes CSASLLAGASEETQYF.

This clonotype appeared a few times. This rearrangement joins TRBV20-1 to TRBJ1-4, with a tentative D call TRBD1 (5 bases). The CDR3 is 16 amino acids. The germline gives CDR1 DFQATT, CDR2 SNEGSKA (reference sequence). V lost 4 bases and J lost 4, with 19 bases in between. The CDR3 DNA sequence: TGCAGTGCTAAAGGGGTGTGGAGGGCACATAATGAAAAACTGTTTTTT. It translates to CSAKGVWRAHNEKLFF.

This clonotype was detected a few times. The rearrangement links TRBV29-1 to TRBJ1-2; 7 bases line up with TRBD1. CDR1 is SQVTM and CDR2 is ANQGSEA in the germline V gene. The CDR3 covers 12 residues. V lost 5 bases to trimming and J lost 7 bases; unmatched junction nucleotides: 7. CDR3 residues: CSVPRQGRGYTF. CDR3 nucleotide sequence: TGCAGCGTTCCACGACAGGGACGTGGCTACACCTTC.

CDR3 sequence: CASSYSADRGDRTDTQYF. The CDR3 DNA reads TGTGCCAGCAGTTACTCGGCGGACAGGGGGGATCGCACAGATACGCAGTATTTT. The gene calls are TRBV6-5 and TRBJ2-3, with TRBD1 matching 10 bases. Germline V CDR1 and CDR2: MNHEY, SVGAGI. The CDR3 loop spans 18 amino acids. V shed 0 bases and J 1 base; nucleotides not matched to a gene: 7.

The chain couples TRBV12-5 to TRBJ2-3, with 7 bases lining up with TRBD1. After removal of 4 bases from V and 0 bases from J, the junction contained 1 base not matched to a gene. CDR3 size: 14 residues. Germline lookup yields CDR1 LGHNT and CDR2 FRNRAP. The chain's CDR3 is CASGSGQSTDTQYF. The DNA for the CDR3 is TGTGCTAGTGGTTCGGGACAGAGCACAGATACGCAGTATTTT.

This clonotype was recorded once. This rearrangement joins TRBV9 to TRBJ2-1; the D is unclear. The DNA end favors TRBJ2-5, so the J call may be wrong. The germline V gene has CDR1 SGDLS and CDR2 YYNGEE. The CDR3 has 14 amino acids. For the CDR3, the DNA is TGTGCCAGCAGCGTAGGCCTTAAGGAAGAGACCCAGTACTTC. It is translated as CASSVGLKEETQYF.

This clonotype showed up just a few times. The chain employs TRBV20-1 and TRBJ2-4; tentative D call: TRBD2 (6 bases). CDR1 is DFQATT, CDR2 SNEGSKA, per germline (reference sequence). The CDR3 has 15 residues. V lost 0 bases to trimming and J lost 1 base, with 10 bases between them. CDR3 amino acids: CSARDTGEAKNIQYF. The CDR3 nucleotides are TGCAGTGCTAGAGATACGGGGGAGGCCAAAAACATTCAGTACTTC.

This clonotype was counted a few times. V and J are TRBV10-3 and TRBJ2-1; 8 nucleotides align to TRBD2. The CDR3 is 17 amino acids. The germline V gene encodes CDR1 ENHRY and CDR2 SYGVKD. Trimming at V came to 0 bases and at J to 8 bases, leaving 12 bases not matched to a gene. In DNA, the CDR3 is TGTGCCATCAGTGAGTCGGTAGTAGCGGGACCAGGACATGAGCAGTTCTTC. Protein: CAISESVVAGPGHEQFF.

The chain combines TRBV29-1 with TRBJ1-2, with unresolved D. Germline CDR1 reads SQVTM; CDR2 reads ANQGSEA. The germline V and J ends were trimmed by 2 bases and 8 bases, with 9 bases remaining between them. The CDR3 has 11 amino acids. This CDR3 reads CSVERAGGYTF. The CDR3 DNA sequence: TGCAGCGTTGAAAGGGCCGGCGGCTACACCTTC.

The genes are TRBV3-1 and TRBJ1-2; 10 bases fit TRBD1. V lost 2 bases to trimming and J lost 8 bases; unmatched junction nucleotides: 5. The germline CDR1 and CDR2 sequences are LGHDT and YNNKEL (reference sequence). CDR3 length: 14 residues. Here the CDR3 reads CASSQSDRGQGYTF. Written as DNA, the CDR3 is TGTGCCAGCAGCCAATCCGACAGGGGGCAAGGCTACACCTTC.

The chain links TRBV20-1 to TRBJ1-2, with TRBD1 matching 10 bases. V was pared by 1 base and J by 0 bases, with 8 bases of the junction left unmatched. CDR1 and CDR2 from the germline V gene are DFQATT and SNEGSKA (reference sequence). This CDR3 region has 17 residues. The CDR3 DNA reads as TGCAGTGCTAGAGTCCGGGACAGGGGACTTGCTAACTATGGCTACACCTTC. The encoded protein is CSARVRDRGLANYGYTF.